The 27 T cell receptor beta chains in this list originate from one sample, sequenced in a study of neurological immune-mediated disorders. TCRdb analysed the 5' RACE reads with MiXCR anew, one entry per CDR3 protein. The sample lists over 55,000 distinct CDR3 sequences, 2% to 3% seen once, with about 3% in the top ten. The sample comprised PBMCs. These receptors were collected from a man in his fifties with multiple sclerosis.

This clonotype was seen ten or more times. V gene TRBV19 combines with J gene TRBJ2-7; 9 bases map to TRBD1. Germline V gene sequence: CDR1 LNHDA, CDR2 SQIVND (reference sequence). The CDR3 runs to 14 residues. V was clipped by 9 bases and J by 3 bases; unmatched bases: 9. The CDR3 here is CASADRGIGYEQYF. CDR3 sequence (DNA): TGTGCCAGCGCGGACAGGGGCATAGGCTACGAGCAGTACTTC.

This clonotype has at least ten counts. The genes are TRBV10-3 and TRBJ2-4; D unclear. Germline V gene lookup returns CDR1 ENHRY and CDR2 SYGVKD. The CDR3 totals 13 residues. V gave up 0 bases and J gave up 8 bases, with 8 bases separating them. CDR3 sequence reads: CAISESPGDIQYF. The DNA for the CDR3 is TGTGCCATCAGTGAGTCACCTGGGGACATTCAGTACTTC.

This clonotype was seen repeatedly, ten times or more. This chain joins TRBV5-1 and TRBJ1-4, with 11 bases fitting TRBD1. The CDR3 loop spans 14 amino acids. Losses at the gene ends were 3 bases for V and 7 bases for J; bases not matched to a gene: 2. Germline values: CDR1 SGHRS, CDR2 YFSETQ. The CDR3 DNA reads TGCGCCAGCAGCTGGGGGACAGGGGGTGAAAAACTGTTTTTT. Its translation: CASSWGTGGEKLFF.

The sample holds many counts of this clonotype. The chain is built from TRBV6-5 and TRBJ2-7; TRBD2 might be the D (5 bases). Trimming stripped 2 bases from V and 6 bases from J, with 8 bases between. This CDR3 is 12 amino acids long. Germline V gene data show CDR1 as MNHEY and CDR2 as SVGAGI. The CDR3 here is CASSYRGSEQYF. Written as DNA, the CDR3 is TGTGCCAGCAGTTACCGAGGGTCCGAGCAGTACTTC.

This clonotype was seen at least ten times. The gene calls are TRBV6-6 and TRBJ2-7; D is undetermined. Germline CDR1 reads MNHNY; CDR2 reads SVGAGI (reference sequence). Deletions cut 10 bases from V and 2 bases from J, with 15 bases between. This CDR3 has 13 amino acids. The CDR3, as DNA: TGTGCCACCACGGCTGGGAAAGCCTACGAGCAGTACTTC. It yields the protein CATTAGKAYEQYF.

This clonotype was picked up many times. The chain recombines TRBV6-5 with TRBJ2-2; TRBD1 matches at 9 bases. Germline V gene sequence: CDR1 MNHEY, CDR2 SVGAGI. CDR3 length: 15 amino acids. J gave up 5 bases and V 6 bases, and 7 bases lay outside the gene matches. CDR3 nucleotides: TGTGCCAGCAGGCCCGGGACAGGGCTGACCGGGGAGCTGTTTTTT. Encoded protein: CASRPGTGLTGELFF.

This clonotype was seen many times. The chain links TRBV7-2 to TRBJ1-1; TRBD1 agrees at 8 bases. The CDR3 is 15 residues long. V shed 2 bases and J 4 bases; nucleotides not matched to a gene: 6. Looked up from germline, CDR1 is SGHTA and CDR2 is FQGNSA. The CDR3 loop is CASSLWGQGATEAFF. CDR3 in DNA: TGTGCCAGCAGCTTATGGGGGCAGGGGGCCACTGAAGCTTTCTTT.

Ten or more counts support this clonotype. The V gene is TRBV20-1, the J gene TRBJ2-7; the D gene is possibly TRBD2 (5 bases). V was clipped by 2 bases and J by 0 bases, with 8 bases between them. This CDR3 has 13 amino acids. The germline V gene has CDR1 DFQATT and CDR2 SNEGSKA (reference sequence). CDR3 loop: CSARTGYSYEQYF. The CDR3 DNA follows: TGCAGTGCTAGAACGGGGTACTCCTACGAGCAGTACTTC.

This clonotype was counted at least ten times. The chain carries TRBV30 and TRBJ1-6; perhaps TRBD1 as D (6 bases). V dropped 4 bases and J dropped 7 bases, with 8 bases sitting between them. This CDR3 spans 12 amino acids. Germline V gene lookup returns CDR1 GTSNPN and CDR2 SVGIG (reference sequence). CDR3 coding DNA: TGTGCCTGGACCCAGGGGAATTCACCCCTCCACTTT. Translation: CAWTQGNSPLHF.

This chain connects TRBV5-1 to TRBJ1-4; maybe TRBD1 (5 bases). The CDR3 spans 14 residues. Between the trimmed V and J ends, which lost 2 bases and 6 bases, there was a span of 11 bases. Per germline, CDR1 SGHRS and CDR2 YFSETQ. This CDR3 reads CASSLGAADEKLFF. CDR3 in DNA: TGCGCCAGCAGCTTAGGGGCGGCCGATGAAAAACTGTTTTTT.

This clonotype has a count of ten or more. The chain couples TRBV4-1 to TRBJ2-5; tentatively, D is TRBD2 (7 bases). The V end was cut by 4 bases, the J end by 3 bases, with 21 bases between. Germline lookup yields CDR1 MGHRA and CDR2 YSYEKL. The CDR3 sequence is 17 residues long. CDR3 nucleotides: TGCGCCAGCAGCCCTTTTGGGGGGGCCGCCTCAGAAGAGACCCAGTACTTC. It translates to CASSPFGGAASEETQYF.

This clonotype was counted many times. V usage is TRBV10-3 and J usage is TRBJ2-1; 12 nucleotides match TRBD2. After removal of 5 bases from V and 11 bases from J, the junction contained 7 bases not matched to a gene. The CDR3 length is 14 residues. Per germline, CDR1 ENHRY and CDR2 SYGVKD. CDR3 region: CAISSTGLAGKQFF. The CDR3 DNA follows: TGTGCCATCAGTTCTACAGGACTAGCGGGGAAGCAGTTCTTC.

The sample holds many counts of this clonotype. CDR3 protein: CASSVDSLRDEQYF. The CDR3 DNA reads as TGTGCCAGCAGTGTGGACAGCCTTCGGGACGAGCAGTACTTC. The chain combines TRBV7-2 with TRBJ2-7, with D possibly matching TRBD1 (6 bases). Germline V CDR1 and CDR2: SGHTA, FQGNSA. This CDR3 spans 14 amino acids. Trimming pared 6 bases from V and 5 bases from J, leaving 17 bases between. The full variable domain, completed using reference TRBV7-2 and TRBJ2-7, is GAGVSQSPSNKVTEKGKDVELRCDPISGHTALYWYRQSLGQGLEFLIYFQGNSAPDKSGLPSDRFSAERTGGSVSTLTIQRTQQEDSAVYLCASSVDSLRDEQYFGPGTRLTVT.

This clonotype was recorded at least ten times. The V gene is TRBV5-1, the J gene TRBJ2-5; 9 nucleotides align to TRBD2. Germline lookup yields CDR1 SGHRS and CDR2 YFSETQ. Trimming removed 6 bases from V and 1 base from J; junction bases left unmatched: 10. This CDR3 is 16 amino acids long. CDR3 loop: CASKLTAGGSQETQYF. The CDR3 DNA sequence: TGCGCCAGCAAACTAACTGCGGGGGGGAGCCAAGAGACCCAGTACTTC.

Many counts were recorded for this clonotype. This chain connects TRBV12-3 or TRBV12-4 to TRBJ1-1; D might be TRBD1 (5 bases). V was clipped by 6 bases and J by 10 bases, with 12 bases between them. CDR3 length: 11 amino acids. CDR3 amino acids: CASRSRRGAFF. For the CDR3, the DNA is TGTGCCAGCAGATCTCGGAGGGGAGCTTTCTTT.

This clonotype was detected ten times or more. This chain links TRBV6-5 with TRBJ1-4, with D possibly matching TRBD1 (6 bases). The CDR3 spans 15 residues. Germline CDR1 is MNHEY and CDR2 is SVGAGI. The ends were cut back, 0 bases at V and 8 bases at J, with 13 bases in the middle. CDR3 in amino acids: CASSYSGPRGEKLFF. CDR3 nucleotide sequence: TGTGCCAGCAGTTACTCGGGACCCAGGGGCGAAAAACTGTTTTTT.

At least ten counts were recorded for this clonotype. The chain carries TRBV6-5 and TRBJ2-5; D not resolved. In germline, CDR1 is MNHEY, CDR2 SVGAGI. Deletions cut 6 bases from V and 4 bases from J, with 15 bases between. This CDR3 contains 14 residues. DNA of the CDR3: TGTGCCAGCAGCCGATGGTCCGGGTCAGAGACCCAGTACTTC. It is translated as CASSRWSGSETQYF.

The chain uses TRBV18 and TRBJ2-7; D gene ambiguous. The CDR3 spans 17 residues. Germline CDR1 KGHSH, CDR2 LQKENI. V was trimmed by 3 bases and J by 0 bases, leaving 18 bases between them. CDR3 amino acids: CASSPVYNNTSSYEQYF. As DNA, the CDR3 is TGTGCCAGCTCACCGGTTTATAACAACACGAGCTCCTACGAGCAGTACTTC. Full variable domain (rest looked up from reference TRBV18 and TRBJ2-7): NAGVMQNPRHLVRRRGQEARLRCSPMKGHSHVYWYRQLPEEGLKFMVYLQKENIIDESGMPKERFSAEFPKEGPSILRIQQVVRGDSAAYFCASSPVYNNTSSYEQYFGPGTRLTVT.

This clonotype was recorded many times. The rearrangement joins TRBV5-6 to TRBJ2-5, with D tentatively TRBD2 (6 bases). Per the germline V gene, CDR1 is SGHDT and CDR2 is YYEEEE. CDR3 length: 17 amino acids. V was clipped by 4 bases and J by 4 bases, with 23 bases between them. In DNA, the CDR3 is TGTGCCAGCAGCCGATCGGAGGGGCCGCTTACCGGAGAGACCCAGTACTTC. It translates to CASSRSEGPLTGETQYF.

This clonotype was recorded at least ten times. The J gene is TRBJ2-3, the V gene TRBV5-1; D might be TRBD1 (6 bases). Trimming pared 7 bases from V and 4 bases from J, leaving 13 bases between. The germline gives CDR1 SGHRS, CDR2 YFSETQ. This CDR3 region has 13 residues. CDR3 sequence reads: CASGNRVADTQYF. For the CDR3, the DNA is TGCGCCAGCGGAAACAGGGTGGCAGATACGCAGTATTTT.

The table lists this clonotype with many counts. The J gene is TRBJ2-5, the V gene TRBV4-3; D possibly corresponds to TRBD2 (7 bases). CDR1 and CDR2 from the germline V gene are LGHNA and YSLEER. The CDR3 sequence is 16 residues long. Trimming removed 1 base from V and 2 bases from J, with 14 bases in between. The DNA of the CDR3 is TGCGCCAGCAGCCAAGGGGGCGGGGGCCTTCAAGAGACCCAGTACTTC. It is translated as CASSQGGGGLQETQYF.

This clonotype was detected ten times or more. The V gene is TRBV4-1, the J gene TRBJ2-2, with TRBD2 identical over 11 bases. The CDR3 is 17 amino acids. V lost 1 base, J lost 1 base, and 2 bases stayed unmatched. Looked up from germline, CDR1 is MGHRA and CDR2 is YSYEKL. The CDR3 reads CASSQAGLAGNTGELFF. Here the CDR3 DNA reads TGCGCCAGCAGCCAAGCCGGACTAGCGGGGAACACCGGGGAGCTGTTTTTT.

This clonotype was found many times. The chain's CDR3 is CSVASRGANVLTF. CDR3 nucleotides: TGCAGCGTTGCATCCCGAGGGGCCAACGTCCTGACTTTC. The chain is built from TRBV29-1 and TRBJ2-6; D is uncertain. Germline CDR1 SQVTM, CDR2 ANQGSEA. The CDR3 is made up of 13 amino acids. Trimming left V 4 bases short and J 4 bases short, with 8 bases between.

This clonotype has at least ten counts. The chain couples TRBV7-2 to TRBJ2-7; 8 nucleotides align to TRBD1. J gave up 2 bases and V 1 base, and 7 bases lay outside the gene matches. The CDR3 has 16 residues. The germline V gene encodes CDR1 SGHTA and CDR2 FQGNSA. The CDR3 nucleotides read TGTGCCAGCAGCTTAGACGCAGGGGGCGCGCCCTACGAGCAGTACTTC. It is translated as CASSLDAGGAPYEQYF.

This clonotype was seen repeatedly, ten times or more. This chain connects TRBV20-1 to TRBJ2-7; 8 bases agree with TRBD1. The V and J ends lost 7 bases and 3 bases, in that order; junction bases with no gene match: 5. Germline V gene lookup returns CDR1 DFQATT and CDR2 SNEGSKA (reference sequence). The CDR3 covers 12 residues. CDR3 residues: CSGSDRDYEQYF. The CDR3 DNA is TGCAGTGGATCGGACAGGGACTACGAGCAGTACTTC.

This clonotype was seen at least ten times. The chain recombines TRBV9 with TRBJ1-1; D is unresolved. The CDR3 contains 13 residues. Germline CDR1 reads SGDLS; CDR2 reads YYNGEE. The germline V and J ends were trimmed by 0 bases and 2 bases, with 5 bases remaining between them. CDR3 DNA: TGTGCCAGCAGCGTAGCTTTCAACACTGAAGCTTTCTTT. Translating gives CASSVAFNTEAFF.

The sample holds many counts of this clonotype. Here the CDR3 DNA reads TGTGCCAGCAGTCAAACTAGCGGGAGCACAGATACGCAGTATTTT. Protein sequence: CASSQTSGSTDTQYF. The chain recombines TRBV6-6 with TRBJ2-3, with TRBD2 matching 9 bases. CDR1 is MNHNY, CDR2 SVGAGI, per germline (reference sequence). This CDR3 has 15 residues. V dropped 5 bases and J dropped 0; count of bases not matched to a gene: 3.